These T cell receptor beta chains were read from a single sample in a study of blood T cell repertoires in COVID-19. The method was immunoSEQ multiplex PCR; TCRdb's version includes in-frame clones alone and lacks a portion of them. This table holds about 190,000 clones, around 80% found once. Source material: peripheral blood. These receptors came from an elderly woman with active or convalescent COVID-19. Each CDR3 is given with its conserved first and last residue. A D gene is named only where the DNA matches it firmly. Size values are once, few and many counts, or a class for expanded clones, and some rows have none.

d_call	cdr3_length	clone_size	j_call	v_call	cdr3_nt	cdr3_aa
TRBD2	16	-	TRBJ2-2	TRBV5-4	TGTGCCAGCAGTACCACGGGGGGGGCGAACACCGGGGAGCTGTTTTTT	CASSTTGGANTGELFF
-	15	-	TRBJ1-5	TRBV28	TGTGCCAGCAGTTTAGGGGGGGGCGCGGGTCAGCCCCAGCATTTT	CASSLGGGAGQPQHF
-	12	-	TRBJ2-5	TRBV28	TGTGCCAGCAGTTTAACGGGTATGGCCCAGTACTTC	CASSLTGMAQYF
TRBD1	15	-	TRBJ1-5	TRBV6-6	TGTGCCAGCAGTTACTCCGGGACAGGGGGCCAGCCCCAGCATTTT	CASSYSGTGGQPQHF
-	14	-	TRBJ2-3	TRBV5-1	TGCGCCAGCATGAGAGGGCAGGGGCCAGATACGCAGTATTTT	CASMRGQGPDTQYF
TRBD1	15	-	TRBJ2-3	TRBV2	TGTGCCAGCAGTGCCAGGACAGGGGGCACAGATACGCAGTATTTT	CASSARTGGTDTQYF
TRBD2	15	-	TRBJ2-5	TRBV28	TGTGCCAGCAGTCCTCAGCGGGGGGGCTTCGAGACCCAGTACTTC	CASSPQRGGFETQYF
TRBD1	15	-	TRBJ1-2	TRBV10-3	TGTGCCATCAGTGAAGGGGCAGGGGGAATCTATGGCTACACCTTC	CAISEGAGGIYGYTF
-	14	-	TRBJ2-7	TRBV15	TGTGCCACCAGCAGAGAAGGGGTCTCCTACGAGCAGTACTTC	CATSREGVSYEQYF
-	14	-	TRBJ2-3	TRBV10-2	TGCGCCAGCAGTGGGTTTGTAGGAGGGGATACGCAGTATTTT	CASSGFVGGDTQYF
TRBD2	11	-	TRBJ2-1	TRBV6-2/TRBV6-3	TGTGCCAGCAGTTTTAGCGGGGTGGGGTTCTTC	CASSFSGVGFF
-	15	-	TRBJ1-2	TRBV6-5	TGTGCCAGCAGATCCTCTCTCCAGGGTGAATATGGCTACACCTTC	CASRSSLQGEYGYTF
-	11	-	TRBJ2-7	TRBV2	TGTGCCAGTTCTCCCTCCTACGAGCAGTACTTC	CASSPSYEQYF
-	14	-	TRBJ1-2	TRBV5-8	TGTGCCAGCAGCTCCGATCCCGGGGGTAGACGTCCTACCTTC	CASSSDPGGRRPTF
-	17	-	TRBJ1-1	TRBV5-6	TGTGCCAGCAGCTATTGGTACGGGTCGGGTGTGAACACTGAAGCTTTCTTT	CASSYWYGSGVNTEAFF
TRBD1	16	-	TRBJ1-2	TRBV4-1	TGCGCCAGCAGCCGAAACAACCCAGGGGGCGCGGGTGGCTACACCTTC	CASSRNNPGGAGGYTF
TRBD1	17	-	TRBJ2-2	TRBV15	TGTGCCACCAGCATAGGGACAGCTCTCACGAACACCGGGGAGCTGTTTTTT	CATSIGTALTNTGELFF
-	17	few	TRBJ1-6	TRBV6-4	TGTGCCAGCAGTGACGGTCCGGGGAGCTCCTATAATTCACCCCTCCACTTT	CASSDGPGSSYNSPLHF
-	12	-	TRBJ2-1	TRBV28	TGTGCCAGCAGCTTCCAGGGAAGTGAGCAGTTCTTC	CASSFQGSEQFF